Listed below are T cell receptor beta chains from one sample, sequenced in a study of shared clonotypes between healthy human individuals. TCRdb keeps only in-frame clones here, not all; method: immunoSEQ multiplex PCR. There are some 2.3 million clones in the sample; more than 80% occur only once, and 0.35% to 0.5% lies in the top ten. Sequenced sample: naive CD4+ T cells from PBMCs. These receptors were collected from a young man in good health. Some clones in this sample may be carry-over from other donors' samples. CDR3s include the opening cysteine and the closing phenylalanine or tryptophan.

v_call	j_call	cdr3_aa
TRBV21-1	TRBJ2-1	CASIQGLAGGYEQFF
TRBV6-5	TRBJ2-5	CASSRTRRETQYF
TRBV10-3	TRBJ1-1	CAIRRGTGGRWTEAFF
TRBV28	TRBJ1-1	CASIPDRARTEAFF
TRBV7-9	TRBJ1-1	CASRKRGGLNTEAFF
TRBV30	TRBJ1-3	CASGYSGNTIYF
TRBV7-8	TRBJ2-7	CASKEGSGQDYEQYF
TRBV6-4	TRBJ1-1	CASSYSSGTKAFF
TRBV7-9	TRBJ1-2	CASSGGQGLYGYTF
TRBV5-1	TRBJ2-2	CASSLESGPGELFF
TRBV7-9	TRBJ2-1	CASSLGSLAGARRDEQFF
TRBV7-9	TRBJ1-2	CASSLVPGRVDGYTF
TRBV5-6	TRBJ1-2	CASSPPTGNLNYGYTF
TRBV28	TRBJ2-7	CASSLSGREQYF
TRBV25-1	TRBJ2-1	CASSVTGGMNEQFF
TRBV27	TRBJ1-1	CASSLSRRTARITEAFF
TRBV9	TRBJ1-2	CASSFGQGAGYGYTF